This TCR beta chain is drawn from a study of blood T cell repertoires in COVID-19. Trimming pared 2 bases from V and 0 bases from J, leaving 5 bases between. From germline, CDR1 is SGDLS and CDR2 YYNGEE. This CDR3 is built from 13 residues. This study enrolled people aged about 18 to 100 from around 26 US geographic areas. Self-reported history from a screening survey and questionnaire set each donor's cohort. Recovery among Cohort 3 donors was established by two negative PCRs, clearance, or symptom resolution. Methods used by the authors: Scientists estimated how many nucleated cells there were by amplifying reference gene primers. This table comes from immunoSEQ multiplex PCR, and its TCRdb copy is limited to in-frame clones, with some not included. That table supplies the V and J calls and clone size; D and trimming were determined from the DNA. The sample carries roughly 230,000 clones, more than 65% recorded once.

The sequenced sample was PBMCs or T cells enriched from blood (not recorded which). This chain uses TRBV9 with TRBJ1-1; D uncertain. The TCR comes from a man aged 50-60 years who had recovered from COVID-19. CDR3 in amino acids: CASSVTVNTEAFF. The CDR3 coding sequence is TGTGCCAGCAGCGTTACAGTGAACACTGAAGCTTTCTTT.